The 30 T cell receptor beta chains below all came from one sample that was sequenced in a study of blood T cell repertoires in COVID-19. Measured with immunoSEQ multiplex PCR; TCRdb has only the in-frame clones, and not every one. The sample lists 55,000 to 75,000 clones; around 86% were seen once. Sequences were obtained from peripheral blood. The source of these receptors is a human donor with active COVID-19. The donor label of this sample is uncertain.

Only one count was recorded for this clone. This chain uses TRBV27 with TRBJ1-1; D may be TRBD1 (5 bases). The V end was cut by 5 bases, the J end by 0 bases, with 16 bases between. CDR1 and CDR2 from the germline V gene are MNHEY and SMNVEV (reference sequence). This CDR3 is built from 16 residues. The CDR3, as DNA: TGTGCCAGCAGTACCAGGGTTTGGTCGATGAACACTGAAGCTTTCTTT. Its translation is CASSTRVWSMNTEAFF.

V gene TRBV9 combines with J gene TRBJ2-7, with 9 positions matching TRBD2. Germline CDR1 and CDR2: SGDLS and YYNGEE. This CDR3 is built from 14 residues. The V gene end was trimmed by 1 base and the J gene end by 2 bases; junction bases not matched to a gene: 1. CDR3 sequence: CASSVSGRTYEQYF. The CDR3 bases are TGTGCCAGCAGCGTAAGCGGGAGGACCTACGAGCAGTACTTC.

Turning to this clone: The germline gene is not matched at one end of the junction; a read error may be the cause. The chain employs TRBV7-7 and TRBJ2-1; 8 bases match TRBD2. CDR3 length equals 14 residues. CDR1 is SSHAT and CDR2 is FNYEAQ in the germline V gene (reference sequence). The CDR3 here is CASSGGVGINEQFF. For the CDR3, the DNA is TGTGCTAGCAGCGGGGGCGTGGGGATCAATGAGCAGTTCTTC.

The table lists this clone with a few counts. The sample has other DNA sequences that encode this CDR3 too. The chain links TRBV4-2 to TRBJ2-7; 12 nucleotides agree with TRBD2. CDR1 and CDR2 (germline): LGHNA, YNFKEQ. V trimming: 1 base; J trimming: 6 bases; junction bases outside the gene matches: 1. The CDR3 is 14 residues long. CDR3: CASSQGLAGVEQYF. For the CDR3, the DNA is TGTGCCAGCAGCCAAGGACTAGCGGGAGTCGAGCAGTACTTC.

V is TRBV7-2 and J is TRBJ2-7; 8 positions agree with TRBD2. From germline, CDR1 is SGHTA and CDR2 FQGNSA. The V gene end was trimmed by 3 bases and the J gene end by 7 bases; junction bases not matched to a gene: 5. This CDR3 is built from 13 residues. CDR3 sequence: CASSFPGGREQYF. The DNA for the CDR3 is TGTGCCAGCAGCTTTCCGGGGGGGCGGGAGCAGTACTTC.

This chain joins TRBV5-1 and TRBJ1-1, with 11 bases fitting TRBD1. Germline loops: CDR1 SGHRS, CDR2 YFSETQ. The CDR3 totals 14 residues. The V and J ends lost 5 bases and 3 bases, in that order; junction bases with no gene match: 3. The DNA for the CDR3 is TGCGCCAGCAGGTGGGACAGGGGGGACACTGAAGCTTTCTTT. This codes for CASRWDRGDTEAFF.

The rearrangement joins TRBV4-3 to TRBJ2-3, with D possibly matching TRBD1 (5 bases). Trimming took off 0 bases at V and 5 bases at J, with 15 bases between the two ends. Germline values: CDR1 LGHNA, CDR2 YSLEER. The length of the CDR3 is 16 residues. For the CDR3, the DNA is TGCGCCAGCAGCCAAGATGGGGCCTTGGCGCGAGATACGCAGTATTTT. This sequence encodes CASSQDGALARDTQYF.

The chain recombines TRBV29-1 with TRBJ1-2; 8 positions match TRBD1. CDR1 and CDR2 from the germline V gene are SQVTM and ANQGSEA. There are 13 residues in the CDR3. The V segment lost 7 bases and the J segment 6 bases; nucleotides outside the gene matches: 10. CDR3 protein: CSADRVGGHGYTF. The CDR3 bases are TGCAGCGCGGACAGGGTAGGGGGTCATGGCTACACCTTC.

As DNA, the CDR3 is TGCGCCAGCAGGAGTACGGACAGGGGGCAGGGTGGCTACACCTTC. It translates to CASRSTDRGQGGYTF. This chain uses TRBV5-1 with TRBJ1-2; 11 nucleotides match TRBD1. The CDR3 has 15 residues. Trimming removed 5 bases from V and 7 bases from J; junction bases left unmatched: 10. Germline V CDR1 and CDR2: SGHRS, YFSETQ. Using reference TRBV5-1 and TRBJ1-2 for the parts outside the CDR3, the full variable domain is KAGVTQTPRYLIKTRGQQVTLSCSPISGHRSVSWYQQTPGQGLQFLFEYFSETQRNKGNFPGRFSGRQFSNSRSEMNVSTLELGDSALYLCASRSTDRGQGGYTFGSGTRLTVV.

V gene TRBV11-3 combines with J gene TRBJ2-3, with 7 bases fitting TRBD2. The CDR3 is 15 residues long. CDR1 and CDR2 (germline): SGHNT, YENEEA. V lost 0 bases and J lost 6; bases outside the gene matches: 6. The CDR3 DNA sequence: TGTGCCAGCAGCTTAGATCGGGGTAGCGGGGATACGCAGTATTTT. The encoded protein is CASSLDRGSGDTQYF.

The J gene is TRBJ1-5, the V gene TRBV11-2; no clear D gene. V lost 1 base and J 6 bases, leaving 13 bases between the germline ends. This CDR3 region has 15 residues. The V gene's germline CDR1 is SGHAT and CDR2 FQNNGV. The CDR3 is CASSLAGRGGQPQHF. The CDR3 DNA is TGTGCCAGCAGCTTAGCAGGTCGGGGAGGTCAGCCCCAGCATTTT.

The V and J genes are TRBV30 and TRBJ1-3; TRBD1 matches at 7 bases. This CDR3 is built from 16 residues. The ends lost 0 bases at V and 6 bases at J; junction bases unmatched: 11. Germline V CDR1 and CDR2: GTSNPN, SVGIG (reference sequence). CDR3 DNA: TGTGCCTGGAGTGTAGAAGGGGGCCGGCCTATAAACACCATATATTTT. Its protein product is CAWSVEGGRPINTIYF.

The V gene is TRBV19, the J gene TRBJ2-6, with 9 bases that match TRBD1. The length of the CDR3 is 16 residues. The junction had 4 bases not matched to a gene; V was cut back by 7 bases and J by 0 bases. Per the germline V gene, CDR1 is LNHDA and CDR2 is SQIVND (reference sequence). This chain's CDR3 is CASTRDRASGANVLTF. The CDR3 DNA reads TGTGCCAGTACCCGGGACAGGGCCTCTGGGGCCAACGTCCTGACTTTC.

This chain links TRBV25-1 with TRBJ1-2, with a possible D match to TRBD1 (5 bases). Germline-derived CDR1 and CDR2 are MGHDK and SYGVNS. The CDR3 runs 13 residues. The V end was cut by 6 bases, the J end by 4 bases, with 12 bases between. The CDR3 loop is CASSGGEGYGYTF. CDR3 bases: TGTGCCAGCAGCGGAGGGGAGGGCTATGGCTACACCTTC.

The chain couples TRBV24-1 to TRBJ1-5; maybe TRBD1 (6 bases). There are 16 residues in the CDR3. Deletions cut 1 base from V and 6 bases from J, with 15 bases between. Germline loops: CDR1 KGHDR, CDR2 SFDVKD. Written as DNA, the CDR3 is TGTGCCACCAGTGATTTCGGGGGGGCAATGGCTCAGCCCCAGCATTTT. The encoded protein is CATSDFGGAMAQPQHF.

The gene calls are TRBV27 and TRBJ2-1, with D tentatively TRBD2 (6 bases). V lost 8 bases and J lost 7, with 12 bases in between. The CDR3 sequence is 12 residues long. From germline, CDR1 is MNHEY and CDR2 SMNVEV (reference sequence). The CDR3, as DNA: TGTGCCAGCCGGAGGGTGCGGAATGAGCAGTTCTTC. It specifies CASRRVRNEQFF.

The V call is TRBV6-1, the J call TRBJ1-5, with D possibly TRBD1 on 6 matching bases. The CDR3 runs 16 residues. V gave up 1 base and J gave up 4 bases, with 14 bases separating them. CDR1 and CDR2 (germline): MNHNS, SASEGT. In nucleotides, the CDR3 is TGTGCCAGCAGTGAAGTAGGCAGGGGAAGGAATCAGCCCCAGCATTTT. Translation gives CASSEVGRGRNQPQHF.

CDR3 sequence: CVRSPDTRRDRPAAGNTIYF. The CDR3 DNA reads as TGTGTCAGAAGCCCAGATACGCGTCGGGACAGGCCCGCGGCTGGAAACACCATATATTTT. V usage is TRBV7-5 and J usage is TRBJ1-3; TRBD1 is taken as the D call from the table, unchecked against the DNA. TRBV7-5 represents a pseudogene. This CDR3 has 20 amino acids.

The chain employs TRBV4-1 and TRBJ2-2, with D possibly matching TRBD1 (6 bases). Per the germline V gene, CDR1 is MGHRA and CDR2 is YSYEKL. The germline V and J ends were trimmed by 3 bases and 1 base, with 12 bases remaining between them. This CDR3 comprises 16 residues. CDR3 sequence: CASSQIGTKNTGELFF. CDR3 DNA sequence: TGCGCCAGCAGCCAGATCGGGACAAAGAACACCGGGGAGCTGTTTTTT.

V is TRBV24-1 and J is TRBJ2-2; 7 nucleotides align to TRBD1. V was clipped by 3 bases and J by 1 base; unmatched bases: 7. The germline V gene encodes CDR1 KGHDR and CDR2 SFDVKD. This CDR3 is built from 17 residues. The CDR3 nucleotides are TGTGCCACCAGTGATCAACCGGGACAGCAGAACACCGGGGAGCTGTTTTTT. Its protein is CATSDQPGQQNTGELFF.

This chain uses TRBV7-9 with TRBJ1-2; 12 bases map to TRBD1. The length of the CDR3 is 18 residues. J lost 4 bases, V lost 5 bases, and 14 bases had no gene match. Per germline, CDR1 SEHNR and CDR2 FQNEAQ (reference sequence). CDR3 coding DNA: TGTGCCAGCAGCGAAATTACCGGGACAGGGGGCGCTTTCTATGGCTACACCTTC. The encoded protein is CASSEITGTGGAFYGYTF.

The chain is built from TRBV3-1 (or the pseudogene TRBV3-2) and TRBJ2-4; weak D call: TRBD2 (5 bases). Germline V gene sequence: CDR1 LGHDT, CDR2 YNNKEL (reference sequence). The CDR3 runs to 18 residues. V lost 2 bases to trimming and J lost 3 bases, with 20 bases between them. Here the CDR3 DNA reads TGTGCCAGCAGCCAACTCCCCTTGGGGATAAGCGGCAAAAACATTCAGTACTTC. The encoded protein is CASSQLPLGISGKNIQYF.

The chain uses TRBV5-8 and TRBJ1-2, with D possibly matching TRBD1 (5 bases). Germline V CDR1 and CDR2: SGHTS, YDEGEE. V lost 9 bases to trimming and J lost 9 bases, with 18 bases between them. CDR3 length: 12 amino acids. CDR3 coding DNA: TGTGCCACGGGGGGACGGGACCTCCGCTACACCTTC. This gives the protein CATGGRDLRYTF.

This clone was seen a handful of times. This chain connects TRBV9 to TRBJ2-1; 11 positions match TRBD1. The V gene's germline CDR1 is SGDLS and CDR2 YYNGEE. This CDR3 region has 19 residues. V lost 4 bases to trimming and J lost 4 bases; unmatched junction nucleotides: 16. Written as DNA, the CDR3 is TGTGCCAGCAGCCCAAGGACAGGGGGCATAGCGGGAGTTTACAATGAGCAGTTCTTC. Translating it yields CASSPRTGGIAGVYNEQFF.

The chain recombines TRBV5-4 with TRBJ1-5; the match to TRBD1 covers 7 bases. Germline CDR1 is SGHNT and CDR2 is YYREEE (reference sequence). This CDR3 spans 14 amino acids. The V segment lost 4 bases and the J segment 7 bases; nucleotides outside the gene matches: 8. CDR3 sequence reads: CASSIQGTGQPQHF. The CDR3 DNA sequence: TGTGCCAGCAGCATACAGGGGACGGGGCAGCCCCAGCATTTT.

This clone is deemed hyperexpanded (1% or more). The chain recombines TRBV28 with TRBJ2-7; D not resolved. Trimming stripped 5 bases from V and 5 bases from J, with 10 bases between. Per germline, CDR1 MDHEN and CDR2 SYDVKM. The CDR3 length is 12 residues. In DNA, the CDR3 is TGTGCCAGCAGTCCCCACTACCACGAGCAGTACTTC. Protein: CASSPHYHEQYF.

The chain uses TRBV19 and TRBJ2-7; TRBD2 agrees at 9 bases. The J segment lost 3 bases and the V segment lost 5 bases, leaving 11 bases of the junction unmatched. Germline values: CDR1 LNHDA, CDR2 SQIVND (reference sequence). The CDR3 loop spans 16 amino acids. The CDR3 DNA is TGTGCCAGTAGTCCCTCCGGGCGGGGGGGGCACTACGAGCAGTACTTC. Translating gives CASSPSGRGGHYEQYF.

The V call is TRBV21-1, the J call TRBJ2-7; the table assigns TRBD1, which was not confirmed against the DNA. TRBV21-1 is a pseudogene segment. The CDR3 consists of 17 residues. CDR3 nucleotide sequence: TGTGCCAGCAGCAAAGGTAAGGTGGCGGGACAGGGCTACGAGCAGTACTTC. This codes for CASSKGKVAGQGYEQYF.

This rearrangement joins TRBV7-3 to TRBJ1-6; 9 nucleotides line up with TRBD1. The CDR3 has 14 residues. From germline, CDR1 is SGHTA and CDR2 FQGTGA. J was trimmed by 7 bases and V by 5 bases; bases with no gene match: 3. CDR3 DNA sequence: TGTGCCAGCAGCCAACAGGGGGCGAATTCACCCCTCCACTTT. This encodes CASSQQGANSPLHF.

The chain is built from TRBV12-5 and TRBJ2-1, with 10 bases matching TRBD2. The J segment lost 8 bases and the V segment lost 5 bases, leaving 12 bases of the junction unmatched. Germline CDR1 is LGHNT and CDR2 is FRNRAP. The CDR3 has 16 amino acids. The CDR3 spells CASGLSLAGEWHEQFF. The CDR3 nucleotides read TGTGCTAGTGGTCTATCCCTAGCGGGAGAATGGCATGAGCAGTTCTTC.